The present T cell receptor (beta chain) was sequenced within a study of blood T cell repertoires in COVID-19. This CDR3 has 13 amino acids. Germline V gene data show CDR1 as SEHNR and CDR2 as FQNEAQ (reference sequence). V was clipped by 3 bases and J by 7 bases, with 9 bases between them. Per the study methods: Reference gene primer amplification gave estimated nucleated cell counts. Profiled with immunoSEQ multiplex PCR; TCRdb holds only in-frame clones, not every one. The D gene and trimming were derived from the DNA, and the V and J assignments and clone size from that table. The data hold tens of thousands of clones, with around 67% observed a single time. This clone was found a few times.

The sequence was collected from a man between 60 and 75 years old with acute or convalescent COVID-19. The sample comprised peripheral blood. The V call is TRBV7-9, the J call TRBJ1-4; no definite D call. For the CDR3, the DNA is TGTGCCAGCAGCTTCGGACGGGGTGAAAAACTGTTTTTT. This translates into CASSFGRGEKLFF.